This entry describes one T cell receptor (beta chain). V was clipped by 0 bases and J by 5 bases, with 15 bases between them. The CDR3 contains 16 residues. Germline V gene data show CDR1 as SGHTS and CDR2 as YDEGEE. The data were taken from a study of shared clonotypes between healthy human individuals. Per the authors' pipeline: ImmunoSEQ output lacked quality scores and full-length reads, limiting matched filtering. Some clones are missing from TCRdb's copy, which holds only in-frame ones; the method was immunoSEQ multiplex PCR. V and J calls and clone size are those listed in that table; D and trimming were worked out from the DNA. The sample has over a million clones, roughly 96% seen once.

This receptor was identified in a man younger than 40 in good health. The V call is TRBV5-8, the J call TRBJ1-5; D not resolved. The sequenced sample was naive CD4+ T cells sorted from blood. Subset here: CD45RA+ positively selected. In DNA form, the CDR3 reads TGTGCCAGCAGCTTGGACGTGGGCTCACGGGATCAGCCCCAGCATTTT. This codes for CASSLDVGSRDQPQHF.